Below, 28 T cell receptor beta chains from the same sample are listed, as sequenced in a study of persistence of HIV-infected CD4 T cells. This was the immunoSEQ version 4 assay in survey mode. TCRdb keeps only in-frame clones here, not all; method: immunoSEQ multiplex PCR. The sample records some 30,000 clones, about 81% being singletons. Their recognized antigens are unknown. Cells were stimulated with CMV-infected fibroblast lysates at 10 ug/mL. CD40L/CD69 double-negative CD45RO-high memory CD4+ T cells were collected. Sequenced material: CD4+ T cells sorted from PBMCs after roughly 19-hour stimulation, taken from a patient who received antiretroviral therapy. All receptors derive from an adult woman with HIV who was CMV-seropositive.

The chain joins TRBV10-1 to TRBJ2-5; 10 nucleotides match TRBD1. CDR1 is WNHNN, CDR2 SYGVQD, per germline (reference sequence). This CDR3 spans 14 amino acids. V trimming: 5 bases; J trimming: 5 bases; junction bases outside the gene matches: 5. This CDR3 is CASSRDRGRETQYF. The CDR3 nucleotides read TGCGCCAGCAGTCGTGACAGGGGGCGCGAGACCCAGTACTTC.

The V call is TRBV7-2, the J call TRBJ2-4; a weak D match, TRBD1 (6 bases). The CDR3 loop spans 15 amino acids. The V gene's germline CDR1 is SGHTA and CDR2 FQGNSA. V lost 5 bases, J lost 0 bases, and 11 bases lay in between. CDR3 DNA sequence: TGTGCCAGCAGCCCAGGGGTTTTAGCCAAAAACATTCAGTACTTC. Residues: CASSPGVLAKNIQYF.

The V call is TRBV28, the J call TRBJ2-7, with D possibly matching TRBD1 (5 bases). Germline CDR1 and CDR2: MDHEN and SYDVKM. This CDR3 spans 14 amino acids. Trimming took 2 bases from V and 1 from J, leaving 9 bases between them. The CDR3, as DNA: TGTGCCAGCAGTTTAAGCCAGGGATCCTACGAGCAGTACTTC. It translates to CASSLSQGSYEQYF.

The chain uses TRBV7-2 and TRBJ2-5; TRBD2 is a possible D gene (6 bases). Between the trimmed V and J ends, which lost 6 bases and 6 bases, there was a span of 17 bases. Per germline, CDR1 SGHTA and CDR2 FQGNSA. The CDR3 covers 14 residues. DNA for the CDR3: TGTGCCAGCAGTTGGGGCGGGGTTGGGAAGACCCAGTACTTC. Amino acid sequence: CASSWGGVGKTQYF.

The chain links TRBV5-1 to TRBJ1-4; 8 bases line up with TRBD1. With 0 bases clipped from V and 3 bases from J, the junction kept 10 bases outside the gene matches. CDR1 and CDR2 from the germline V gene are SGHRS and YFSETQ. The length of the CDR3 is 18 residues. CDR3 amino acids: CASSLGQGHYSPNEKLFF. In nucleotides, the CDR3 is TGCGCCAGCAGCTTGGGACAGGGGCATTATTCCCCTAATGAAAAACTGTTTTTT.

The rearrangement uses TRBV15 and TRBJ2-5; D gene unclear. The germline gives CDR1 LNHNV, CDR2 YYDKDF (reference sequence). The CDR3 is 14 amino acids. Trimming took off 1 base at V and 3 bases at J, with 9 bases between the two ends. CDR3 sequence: CATSRVAGKETQYF. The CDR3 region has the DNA TGTGCCACCAGCAGAGTGGCAGGAAAAGAGACCCAGTACTTC.

Here the CDR3 DNA reads TGTGCCAGCAGCGCCGGACAGGGGAACACTGAAGCTTTCTTT. Protein product: CASSAGQGNTEAFF. The rearrangement links TRBV7-9 to TRBJ1-1; 8 nucleotides agree with TRBD1. The CDR3 sequence is 14 residues long. V lost 5 bases, J lost 1 base, and 3 bases stayed unmatched. Germline values: CDR1 SEHNR, CDR2 FQNEAQ (reference sequence).

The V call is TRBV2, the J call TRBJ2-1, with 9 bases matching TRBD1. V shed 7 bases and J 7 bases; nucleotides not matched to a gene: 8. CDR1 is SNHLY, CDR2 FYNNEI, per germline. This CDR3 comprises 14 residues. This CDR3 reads CASNPGQGRNEQFF. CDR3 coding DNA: TGTGCCAGCAACCCGGGACAGGGTAGGAATGAGCAGTTCTTC.

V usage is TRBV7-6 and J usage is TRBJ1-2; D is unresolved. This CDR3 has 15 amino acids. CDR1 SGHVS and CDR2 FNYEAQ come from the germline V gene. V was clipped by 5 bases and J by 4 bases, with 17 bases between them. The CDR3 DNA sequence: TGTGCCAGCAGCCCCGACGCCCAGGAACTCTATGGCTACACCTTC. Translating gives CASSPDAQELYGYTF.

The CDR3: CASSSGTGIYEQYF. The CDR3 nucleotides read TGTGCCAGCAGCTCAGGGACAGGGATCTACGAGCAGTACTTC. The V and J genes are TRBV7-2 and TRBJ2-7, with TRBD1 matching 9 bases. The CDR3 is 14 amino acids. V was pared by 4 bases and J by 3 bases, with 4 bases of the junction left unmatched. CDR1 is SGHTA, CDR2 FQGNSA, per germline.

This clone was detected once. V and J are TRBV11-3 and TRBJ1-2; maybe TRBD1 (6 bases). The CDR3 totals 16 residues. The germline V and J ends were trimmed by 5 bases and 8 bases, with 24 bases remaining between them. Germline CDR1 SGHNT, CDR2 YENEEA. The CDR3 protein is CASSRNNREGAKGYTF. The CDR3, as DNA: TGTGCCAGCAGCCGAAATAACAGGGAAGGAGCGAAGGGCTACACCTTC. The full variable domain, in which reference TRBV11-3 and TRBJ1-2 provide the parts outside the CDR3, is EAGVVQSPRYKIIEKKQPVAFWCNPISGHNTLYWYLQNLGQGPELLIRYENEEAVDDSQLPKDRFSAERLKGVDSTLKIQPAELGDSAVYLCASSRNNREGAKGYTFGSGTRLTVV.

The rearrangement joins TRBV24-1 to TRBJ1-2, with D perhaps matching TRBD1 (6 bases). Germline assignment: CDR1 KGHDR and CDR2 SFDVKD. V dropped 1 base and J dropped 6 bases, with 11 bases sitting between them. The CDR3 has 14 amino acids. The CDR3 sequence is CATSDFTRTDGYTF. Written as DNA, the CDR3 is TGTGCCACCAGTGATTTTACCCGGACAGATGGCTACACCTTC.

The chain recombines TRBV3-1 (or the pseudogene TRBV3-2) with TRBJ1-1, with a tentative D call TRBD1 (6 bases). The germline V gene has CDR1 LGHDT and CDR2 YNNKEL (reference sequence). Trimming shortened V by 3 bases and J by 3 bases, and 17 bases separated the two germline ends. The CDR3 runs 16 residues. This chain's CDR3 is CASSQRHGAGDTEAFF. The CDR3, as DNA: TGTGCCAGCAGCCAGAGGCATGGGGCAGGGGACACTGAAGCTTTCTTT.

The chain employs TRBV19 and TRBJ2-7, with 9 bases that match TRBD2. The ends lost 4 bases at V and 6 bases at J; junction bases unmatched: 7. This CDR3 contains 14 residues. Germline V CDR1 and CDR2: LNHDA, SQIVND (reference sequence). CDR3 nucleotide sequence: TGTGCCAGTAGTACCTCCGGGACTAGCAGCGAGCAGTACTTC. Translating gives CASSTSGTSSEQYF.

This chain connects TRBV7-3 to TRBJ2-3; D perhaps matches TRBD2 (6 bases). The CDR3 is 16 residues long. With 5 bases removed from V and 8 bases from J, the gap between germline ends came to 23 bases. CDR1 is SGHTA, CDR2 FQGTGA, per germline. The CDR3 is CASSLRDSRGTSTQYF. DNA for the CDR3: TGTGCCAGCAGCCTCCGGGACTCCCGGGGTACCTCTACGCAGTATTTT.

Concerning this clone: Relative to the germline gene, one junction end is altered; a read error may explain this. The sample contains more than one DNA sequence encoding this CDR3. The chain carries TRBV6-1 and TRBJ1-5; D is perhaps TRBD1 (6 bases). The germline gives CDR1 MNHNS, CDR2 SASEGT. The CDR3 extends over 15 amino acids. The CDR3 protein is CASSEQGFQGGSGMF. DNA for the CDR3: TGTGCCAGCAGTGAACAGGGGTTCCAGGGAGGGTCCGGAATGTTT.

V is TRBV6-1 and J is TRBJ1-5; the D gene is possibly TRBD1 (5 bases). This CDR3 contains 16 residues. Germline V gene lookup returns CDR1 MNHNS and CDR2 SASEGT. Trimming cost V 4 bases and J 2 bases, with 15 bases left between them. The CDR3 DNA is TGTGCCAGCAGTGCGGGACGGGCCCTGGGCAATCAGCCCCAGCATTTT. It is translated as CASSAGRALGNQPQHF.

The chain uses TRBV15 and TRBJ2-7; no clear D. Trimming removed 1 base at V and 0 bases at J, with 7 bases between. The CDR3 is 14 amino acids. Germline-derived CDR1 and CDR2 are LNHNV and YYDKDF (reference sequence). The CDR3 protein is CATSRGGSSYEQYF. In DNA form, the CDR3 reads TGTGCCACCAGCAGAGGCGGTAGCTCCTACGAGCAGTACTTC.

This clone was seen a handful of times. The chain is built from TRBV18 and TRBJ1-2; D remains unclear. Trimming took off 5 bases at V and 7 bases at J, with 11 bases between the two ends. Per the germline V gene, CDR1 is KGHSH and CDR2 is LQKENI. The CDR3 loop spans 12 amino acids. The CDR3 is CASSSTVPGYTF. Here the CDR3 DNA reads TGTGCCAGCTCATCCACAGTTCCTGGCTACACCTTC.

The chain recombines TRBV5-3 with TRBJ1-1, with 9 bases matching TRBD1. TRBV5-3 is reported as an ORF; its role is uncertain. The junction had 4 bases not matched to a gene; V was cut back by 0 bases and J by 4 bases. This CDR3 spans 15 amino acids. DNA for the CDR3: TGTGCCAGAAGCTTGGTGACAGGGGGTTTCACTGAAGCTTTCTTT. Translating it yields CARSLVTGGFTEAFF.

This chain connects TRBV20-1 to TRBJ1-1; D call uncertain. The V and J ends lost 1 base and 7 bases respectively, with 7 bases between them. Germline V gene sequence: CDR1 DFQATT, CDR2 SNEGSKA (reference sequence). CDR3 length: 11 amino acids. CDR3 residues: CSARATSEAFF. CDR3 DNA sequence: TGCAGTGCTAGAGCTACCAGTGAAGCTTTCTTT.

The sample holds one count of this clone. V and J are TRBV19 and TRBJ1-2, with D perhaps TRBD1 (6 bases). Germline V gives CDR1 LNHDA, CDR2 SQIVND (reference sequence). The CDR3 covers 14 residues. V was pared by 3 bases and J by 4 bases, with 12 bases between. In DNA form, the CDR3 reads TGTGCCAGTAGTATTTCCGCCAGGGGCTATGGCTACACCTTC. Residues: CASSISARGYGYTF. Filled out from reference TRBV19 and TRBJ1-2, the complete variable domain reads DGGITQSPKYLFRKEGQNVTLSCEQNLNHDAMYWYRQDPGQGLRLIYYSQIVNDFQKGDIAEGYSVSREKKESFPLTVTSAQKNPTAFYLCASSISARGYGYTFGSGTRLTVV.

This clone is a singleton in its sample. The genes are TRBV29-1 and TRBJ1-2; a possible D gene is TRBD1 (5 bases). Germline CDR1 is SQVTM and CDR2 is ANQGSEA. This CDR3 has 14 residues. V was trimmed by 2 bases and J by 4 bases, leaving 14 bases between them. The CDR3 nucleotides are TGCAGCGTTGAAAGAGGGCAGGGCAGCTATGGCTACACCTTC. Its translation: CSVERGQGSYGYTF.

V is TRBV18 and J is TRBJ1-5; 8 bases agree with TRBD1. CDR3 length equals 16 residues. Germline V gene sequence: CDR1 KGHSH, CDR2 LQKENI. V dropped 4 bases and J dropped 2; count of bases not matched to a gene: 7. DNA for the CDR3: TGTGCCAGCTCACAACTCCAGGGACAGGGCAATCAGCCCCAGCATTTT. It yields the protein CASSQLQGQGNQPQHF.

For the CDR3, the DNA is TGTGCCAGCAGTCCCATGGGACAGGGGACAGCTAATGAAAAACTGTTTTTT. Translating it yields CASSPMGQGTANEKLFF. This chain connects TRBV28 to TRBJ1-4; 10 nucleotides match TRBD1. The CDR3 covers 17 residues. Unmatched junction bases numbered 9, after V lost 5 bases and J lost 3 bases. The germline gives CDR1 MDHEN, CDR2 SYDVKM.

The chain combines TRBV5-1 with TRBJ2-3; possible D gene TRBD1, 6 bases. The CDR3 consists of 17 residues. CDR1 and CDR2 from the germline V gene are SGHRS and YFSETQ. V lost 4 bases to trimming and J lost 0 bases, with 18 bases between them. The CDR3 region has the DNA TGCGCCAGCAGCCTACTCATTGGGACATCTAGCACAGATACGCAGTATTTT. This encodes CASSLLIGTSSTDTQYF.

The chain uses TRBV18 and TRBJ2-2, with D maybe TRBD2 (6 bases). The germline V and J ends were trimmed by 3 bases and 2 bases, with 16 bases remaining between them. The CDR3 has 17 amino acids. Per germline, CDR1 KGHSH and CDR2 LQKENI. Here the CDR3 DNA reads TGTGCCAGCTCACCCTCCCGGGGGAGCTTAAACACCGGGGAGCTGTTTTTT. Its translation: CASSPSRGSLNTGELFF.

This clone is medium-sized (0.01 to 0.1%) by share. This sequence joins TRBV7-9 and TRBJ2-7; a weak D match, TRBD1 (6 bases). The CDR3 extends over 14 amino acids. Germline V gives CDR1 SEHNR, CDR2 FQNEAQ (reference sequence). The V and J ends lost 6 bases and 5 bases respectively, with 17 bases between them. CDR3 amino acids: CASSRDTLAHEQYF. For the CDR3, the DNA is TGTGCCAGCAGTCGGGACACCTTGGCCCACGAGCAGTACTTC.